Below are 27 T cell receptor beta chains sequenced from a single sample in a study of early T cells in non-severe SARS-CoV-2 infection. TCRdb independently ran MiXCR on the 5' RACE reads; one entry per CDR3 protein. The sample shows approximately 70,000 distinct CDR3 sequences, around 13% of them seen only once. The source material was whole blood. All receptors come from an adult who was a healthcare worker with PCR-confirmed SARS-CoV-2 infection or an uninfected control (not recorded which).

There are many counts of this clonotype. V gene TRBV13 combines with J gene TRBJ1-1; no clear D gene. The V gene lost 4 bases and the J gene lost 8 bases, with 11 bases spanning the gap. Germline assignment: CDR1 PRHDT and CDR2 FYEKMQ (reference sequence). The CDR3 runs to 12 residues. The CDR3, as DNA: TGTGCCAGCAGCTCCTCAATGGGGGAAGCTTTCTTT. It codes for CASSSSMGEAFF.

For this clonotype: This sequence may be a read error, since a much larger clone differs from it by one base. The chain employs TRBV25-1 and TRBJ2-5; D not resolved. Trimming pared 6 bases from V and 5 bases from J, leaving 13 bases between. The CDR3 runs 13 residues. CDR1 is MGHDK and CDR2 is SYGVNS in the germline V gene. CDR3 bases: TGTGCCAGCAGAGAGGCCCTAAGCGAGACCCAGTACTTC. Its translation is CASREALSETQYF.

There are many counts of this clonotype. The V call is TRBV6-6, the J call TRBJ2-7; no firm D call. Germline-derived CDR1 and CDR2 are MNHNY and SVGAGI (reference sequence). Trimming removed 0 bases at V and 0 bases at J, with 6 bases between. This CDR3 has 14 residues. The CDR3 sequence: CASSYSGYSYEQYF. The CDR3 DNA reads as TGTGCCAGCAGTTACTCCGGTTACTCCTACGAGCAGTACTTC.

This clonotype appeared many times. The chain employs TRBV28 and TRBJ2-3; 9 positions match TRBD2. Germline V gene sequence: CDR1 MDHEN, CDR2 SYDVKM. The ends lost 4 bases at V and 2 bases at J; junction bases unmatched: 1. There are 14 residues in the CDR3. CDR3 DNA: TGTGCCAGCAGTTCTAGCGGGGTCACAGATACGCAGTATTTT. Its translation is CASSSSGVTDTQYF. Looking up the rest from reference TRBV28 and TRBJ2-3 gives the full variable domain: DVKVTQSSRYLVKRTGEKVFLECVQDMDHENMFWYRQDPGLGLRLIYFSYDVKMKEKGDIPEGYSVSREKKERFSLILESASTNQTSMYLCASSSSGVTDTQYFGPGTRLTVL.

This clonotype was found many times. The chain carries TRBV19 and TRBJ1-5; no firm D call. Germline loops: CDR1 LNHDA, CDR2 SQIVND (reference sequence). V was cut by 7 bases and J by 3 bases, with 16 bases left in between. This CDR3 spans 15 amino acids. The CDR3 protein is CASTPFGQVNQPQHF. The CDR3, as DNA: TGTGCCAGTACCCCCTTTGGGCAAGTCAATCAGCCCCAGCATTTT.

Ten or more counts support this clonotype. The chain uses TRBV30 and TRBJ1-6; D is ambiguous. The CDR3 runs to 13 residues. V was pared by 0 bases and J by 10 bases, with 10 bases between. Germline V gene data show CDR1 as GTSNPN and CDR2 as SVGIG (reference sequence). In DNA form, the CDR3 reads TGTGCCTGGAGTGTTGGGATCGAGTCACCCCTCCACTTT. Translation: CAWSVGIESPLHF.

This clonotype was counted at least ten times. CDR3: CASRITGSSYNEQFF. The DNA for the CDR3 is TGTGCCAGCAGGATAACAGGGAGCTCCTACAATGAGCAGTTCTTC. This chain joins TRBV6-2 or TRBV6-3 and TRBJ2-1, with D maybe TRBD1 (6 bases). The CDR3 length is 15 residues. V was trimmed by 6 bases and J by 0 bases, leaving 12 bases between them. Germline assignment: CDR1 MNHEY and CDR2 SVGEGT.

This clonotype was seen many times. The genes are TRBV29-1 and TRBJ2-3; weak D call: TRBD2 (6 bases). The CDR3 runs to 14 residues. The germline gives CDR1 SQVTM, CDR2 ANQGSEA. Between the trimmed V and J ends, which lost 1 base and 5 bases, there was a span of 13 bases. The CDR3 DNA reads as TGCAGCGTTGAAGTCGAAAGGGGAGGAGATACGCAGTATTTT. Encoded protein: CSVEVERGGDTQYF.

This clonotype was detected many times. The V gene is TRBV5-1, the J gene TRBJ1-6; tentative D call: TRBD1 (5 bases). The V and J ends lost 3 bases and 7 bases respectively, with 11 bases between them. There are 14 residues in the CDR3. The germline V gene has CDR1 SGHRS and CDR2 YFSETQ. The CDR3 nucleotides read TGCGCCAGCAGCTACCAGGGAGGGAATTCACCCCTCCACTTT. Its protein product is CASSYQGGNSPLHF.

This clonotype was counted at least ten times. In DNA, the CDR3 is TGCAGCGTTGTGGGGGGCGAGGACTATGGCTACACCTTC. Translation gives CSVVGGEDYGYTF. The chain carries TRBV29-1 and TRBJ1-2; D might be TRBD1 (6 bases). CDR3 length: 13 amino acids. V lost 4 bases, J lost 3 bases, and 12 bases lay in between. Germline CDR1 and CDR2: SQVTM and ANQGSEA.

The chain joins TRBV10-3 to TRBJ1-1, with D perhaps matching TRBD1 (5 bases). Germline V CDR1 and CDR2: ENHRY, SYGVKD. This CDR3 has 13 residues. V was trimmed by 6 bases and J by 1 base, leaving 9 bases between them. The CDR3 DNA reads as TGTGCCATCAGGGGACTGGAGAACACTGAAGCTTTCTTT. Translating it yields CAIRGLENTEAFF.

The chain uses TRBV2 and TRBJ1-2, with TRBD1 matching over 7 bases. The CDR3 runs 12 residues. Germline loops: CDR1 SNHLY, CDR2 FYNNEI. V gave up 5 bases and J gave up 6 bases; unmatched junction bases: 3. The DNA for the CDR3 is TGTGCCAGCAGTCGAACAGGGGATGGCTACACCTTC. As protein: CASSRTGDGYTF.

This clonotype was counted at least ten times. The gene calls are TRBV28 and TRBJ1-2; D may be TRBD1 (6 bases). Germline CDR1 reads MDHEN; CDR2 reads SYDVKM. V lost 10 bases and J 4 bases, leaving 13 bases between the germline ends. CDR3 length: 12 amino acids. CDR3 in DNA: TGTGCCACAGGGGACGGGACCTATGGCTACACCTTC. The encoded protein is CATGDGTYGYTF.

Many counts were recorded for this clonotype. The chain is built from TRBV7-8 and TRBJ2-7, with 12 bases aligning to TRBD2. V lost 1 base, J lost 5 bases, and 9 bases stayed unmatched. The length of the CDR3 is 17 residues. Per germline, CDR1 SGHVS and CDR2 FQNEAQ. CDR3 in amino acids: CASSLDRLAGEVHEQYF. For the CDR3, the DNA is TGTGCCAGCAGCTTAGACCGACTAGCGGGAGAGGTGCACGAGCAGTACTTC.

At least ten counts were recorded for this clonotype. CDR3 sequence: CASSYSRTGVLPQPQHF. DNA of the CDR3: TGTGCCAGCAGTTACTCCCGGACAGGGGTTCTCCCTCAGCCCCAGCATTTT. The chain joins TRBV6-2 or TRBV6-3 to TRBJ1-5; 9 bases line up with TRBD1. The germline V gene encodes CDR1 MNHEY and CDR2 SVGEGT. This CDR3 has 17 amino acids. After removal of 0 bases from V and 6 bases from J, the junction contained 9 bases not matched to a gene.

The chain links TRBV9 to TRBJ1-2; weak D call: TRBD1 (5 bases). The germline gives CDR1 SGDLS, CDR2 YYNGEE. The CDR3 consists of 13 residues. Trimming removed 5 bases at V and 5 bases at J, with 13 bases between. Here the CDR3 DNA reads TGTGCCAGCAGAGGGGATTTCCCTTATGGCTACACCTTC. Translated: CASRGDFPYGYTF.

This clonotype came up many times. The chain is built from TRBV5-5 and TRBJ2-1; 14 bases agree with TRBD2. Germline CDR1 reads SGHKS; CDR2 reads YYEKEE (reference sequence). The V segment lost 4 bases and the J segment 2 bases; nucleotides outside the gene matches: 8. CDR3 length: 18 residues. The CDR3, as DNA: TGTGCCAGCAGCGCGGGGACTAGCGGGAGAGACCCCTACAATGAGCAGTTCTTC. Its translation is CASSAGTSGRDPYNEQFF. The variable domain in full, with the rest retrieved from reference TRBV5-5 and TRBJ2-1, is DAGVTQSPTHLIKTRGQQVTLRCSPISGHKSVSWYQQVLGQGPQFIFQYYEKEERGRGNFPDRFSARQFPNYSSELNVNALLLGDSALYLCASSAGTSGRDPYNEQFFGPGTRLTVL.

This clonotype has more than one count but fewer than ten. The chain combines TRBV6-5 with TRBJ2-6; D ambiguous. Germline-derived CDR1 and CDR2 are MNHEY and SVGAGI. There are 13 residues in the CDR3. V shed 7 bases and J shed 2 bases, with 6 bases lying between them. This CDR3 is CASKNAGANVLTF. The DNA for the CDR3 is TGTGCCAGCAAGAACGCTGGGGCCAACGTCCTGACTTTC.

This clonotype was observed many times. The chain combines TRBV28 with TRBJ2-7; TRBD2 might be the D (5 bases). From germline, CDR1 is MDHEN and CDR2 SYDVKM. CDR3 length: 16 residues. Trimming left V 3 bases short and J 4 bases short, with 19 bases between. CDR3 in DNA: TGTGCCAGCAGTTTCAGCGGCCTTGCATTTAGGTACGAGCAGTACTTC. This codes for CASSFSGLAFRYEQYF. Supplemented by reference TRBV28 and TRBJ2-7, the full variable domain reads DVKVTQSSRYLVKRTGEKVFLECVQDMDHENMFWYRQDPGLGLRLIYFSYDVKMKEKGDIPEGYSVSREKKERFSLILESASTNQTSMYLCASSFSGLAFRYEQYFGPGTRLTVT.

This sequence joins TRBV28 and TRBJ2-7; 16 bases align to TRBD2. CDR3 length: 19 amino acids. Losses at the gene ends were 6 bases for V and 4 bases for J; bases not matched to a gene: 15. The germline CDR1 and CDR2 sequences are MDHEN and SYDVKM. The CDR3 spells CASSYGPGTSGRARYEQYF. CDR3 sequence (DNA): TGTGCCAGCAGCTACGGGCCCGGGACTAGCGGGAGGGCCAGGTACGAGCAGTACTTC.

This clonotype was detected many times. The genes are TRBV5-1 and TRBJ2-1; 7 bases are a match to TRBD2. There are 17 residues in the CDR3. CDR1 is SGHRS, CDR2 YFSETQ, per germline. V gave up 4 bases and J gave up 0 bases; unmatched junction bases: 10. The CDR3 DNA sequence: TGCGCCAGCAGCCCTCGGGAGGCTGGGGCCTCCTACAATGAGCAGTTCTTC. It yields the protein CASSPREAGASYNEQFF.

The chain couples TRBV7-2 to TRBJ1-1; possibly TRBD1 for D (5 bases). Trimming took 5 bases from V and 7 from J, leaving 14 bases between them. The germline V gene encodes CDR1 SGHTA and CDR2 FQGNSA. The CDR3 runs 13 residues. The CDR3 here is CASSHPGYNEAFF. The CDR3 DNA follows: TGTGCCAGCAGCCACCCAGGGTACAATGAAGCTTTCTTT.

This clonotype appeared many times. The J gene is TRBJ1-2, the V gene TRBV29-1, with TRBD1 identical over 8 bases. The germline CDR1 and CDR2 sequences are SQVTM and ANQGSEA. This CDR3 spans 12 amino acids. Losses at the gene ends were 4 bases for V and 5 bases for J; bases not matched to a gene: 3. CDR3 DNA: TGCAGCGTTGTGAGACAGGGGTATGGCTACACCTTC. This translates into CSVVRQGYGYTF. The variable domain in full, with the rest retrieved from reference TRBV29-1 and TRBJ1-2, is SAVISQKPSRDICQRGTSLTIQCQVDSQVTMMFWYRQQPGQSLTLIATANQGSEATYESGFVIDKFPISRPNLTFSTLTVSNMSPEDSSIYLCSVVRQGYGYTFGSGTRLTVV.

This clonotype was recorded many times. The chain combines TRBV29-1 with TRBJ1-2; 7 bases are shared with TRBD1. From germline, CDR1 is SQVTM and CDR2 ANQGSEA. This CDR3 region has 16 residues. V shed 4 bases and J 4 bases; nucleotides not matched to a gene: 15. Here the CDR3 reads CSVGGPQGLKGYGYTF. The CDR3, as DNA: TGCAGCGTTGGGGGTCCACAGGGGCTGAAGGGCTATGGCTACACCTTC. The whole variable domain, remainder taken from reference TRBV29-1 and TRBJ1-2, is SAVISQKPSRDICQRGTSLTIQCQVDSQVTMMFWYRQQPGQSLTLIATANQGSEATYESGFVIDKFPISRPNLTFSTLTVSNMSPEDSSIYLCSVGGPQGLKGYGYTFGSGTRLTVV.

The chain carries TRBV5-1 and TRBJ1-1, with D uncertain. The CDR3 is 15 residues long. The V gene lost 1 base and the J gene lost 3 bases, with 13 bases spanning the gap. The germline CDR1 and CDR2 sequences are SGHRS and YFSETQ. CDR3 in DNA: TGCGCCAGCAGCTTGTACGGGGTTCGGGACACTGAAGCTTTCTTT. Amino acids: CASSLYGVRDTEAFF.

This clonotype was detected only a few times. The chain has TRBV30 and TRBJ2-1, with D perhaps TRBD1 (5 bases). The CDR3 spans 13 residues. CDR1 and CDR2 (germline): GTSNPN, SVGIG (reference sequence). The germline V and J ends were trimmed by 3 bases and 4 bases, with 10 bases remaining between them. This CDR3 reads CAWSLTVYNEQFF. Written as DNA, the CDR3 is TGTGCCTGGAGCCTGACAGTATACAATGAGCAGTTCTTC.

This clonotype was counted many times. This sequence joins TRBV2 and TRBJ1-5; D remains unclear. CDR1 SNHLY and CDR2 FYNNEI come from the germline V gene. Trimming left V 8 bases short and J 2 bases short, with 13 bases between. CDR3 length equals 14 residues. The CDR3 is CASGLKQGNQPQHF. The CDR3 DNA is TGTGCCAGCGGTCTCAAGCAAGGCAATCAGCCCCAGCATTTT.